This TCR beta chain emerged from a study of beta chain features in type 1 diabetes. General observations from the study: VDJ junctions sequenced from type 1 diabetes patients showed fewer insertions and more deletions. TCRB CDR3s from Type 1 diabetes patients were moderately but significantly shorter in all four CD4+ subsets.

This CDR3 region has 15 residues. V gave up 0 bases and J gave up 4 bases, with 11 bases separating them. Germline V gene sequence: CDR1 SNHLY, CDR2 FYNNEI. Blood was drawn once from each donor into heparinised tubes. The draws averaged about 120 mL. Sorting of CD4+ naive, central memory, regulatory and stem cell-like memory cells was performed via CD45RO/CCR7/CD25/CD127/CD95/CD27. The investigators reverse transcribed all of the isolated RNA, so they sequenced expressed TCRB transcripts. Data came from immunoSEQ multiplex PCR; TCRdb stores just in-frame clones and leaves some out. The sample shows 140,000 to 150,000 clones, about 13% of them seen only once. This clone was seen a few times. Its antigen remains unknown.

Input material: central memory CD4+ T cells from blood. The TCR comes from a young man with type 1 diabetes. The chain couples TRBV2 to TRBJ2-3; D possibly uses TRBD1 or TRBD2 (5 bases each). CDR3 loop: CASSEAGVNSDTQYF. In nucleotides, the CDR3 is TGTGCCAGCAGTGAAGCGGGGGTTAATTCAGATACGCAGTATTTT.